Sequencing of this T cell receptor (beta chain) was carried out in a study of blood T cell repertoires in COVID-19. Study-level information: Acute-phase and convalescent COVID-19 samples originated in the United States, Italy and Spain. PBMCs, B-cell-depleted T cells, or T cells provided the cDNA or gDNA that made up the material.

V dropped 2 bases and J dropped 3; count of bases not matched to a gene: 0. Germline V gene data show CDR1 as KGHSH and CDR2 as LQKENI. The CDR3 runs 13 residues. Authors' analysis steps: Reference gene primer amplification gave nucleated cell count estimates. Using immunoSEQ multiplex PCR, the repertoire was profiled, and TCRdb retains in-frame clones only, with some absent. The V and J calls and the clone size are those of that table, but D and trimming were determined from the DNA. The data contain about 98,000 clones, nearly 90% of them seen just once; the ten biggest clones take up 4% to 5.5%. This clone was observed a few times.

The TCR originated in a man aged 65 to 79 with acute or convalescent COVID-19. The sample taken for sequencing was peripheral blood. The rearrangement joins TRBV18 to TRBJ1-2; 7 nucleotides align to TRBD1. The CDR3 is CASSPTGDYGYTF. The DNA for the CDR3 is TGTGCCAGCTCACCAACAGGGGACTATGGCTACACCTTC.